A single sample is the source of the 15 T cell receptor beta chains below, sequenced in a study of cytomegalovirus exposure and HLA in healthy donors. The PCR was carried out with 60 Vbeta primers and 13 Jbeta primers. TCRdb keeps only in-frame clones here, not all; method: immunoSEQ multiplex PCR. In the table there are around 100,000 clones, around four fifths of which are singletons. The sequenced material came from PBMCs. The source of these receptors is a female donor in good health and CMV-seropositive.

J is TRBJ2-2 and V is TRBV27; D call uncertain. The germline CDR1 and CDR2 sequences are MNHEY and SMNVEV (reference sequence). This CDR3 is built from 15 residues. Trimming took 6 bases from V and 0 from J, leaving 11 bases between them. CDR3 DNA sequence: TGTGCCAGCAGCCCGCGACAAGCGAACACCGGGGAGCTGTTTTTT. It is translated as CASSPRQANTGELFF.

The chain is built from TRBV5-4 and TRBJ1-3, with 7 bases matching TRBD1. CDR3 size: 16 residues. Germline-derived CDR1 and CDR2 are SGHNT and YYREEE (reference sequence). J gave up 3 bases and V 4 bases, and 10 bases lay outside the gene matches. Written as DNA, the CDR3 is TGTGCCAGCAGCCCCGGAGGGGGCAGCGTTGGAAACACCATATATTTT. It yields the protein CASSPGGGSVGNTIYF.

J is TRBJ2-7 and V is TRBV7-8; 9 bases map to TRBD1. The length of the CDR3 is 14 residues. With V trimmed by 5 bases and J by 0 bases, 2 bases remained unmatched. Germline V CDR1 and CDR2: SGHVS, FQNEAQ. This CDR3 is CASSRDRASYEQYF. The CDR3 nucleotides are TGTGCCAGCAGCCGGGACAGGGCCTCCTACGAGCAGTACTTC. Together with reference TRBV7-8 and TRBJ2-7, the CDR3 gives the full variable domain: GAGVSQSPRYKVAKRGQDVALRCDPISGHVSLFWYQQALGQGPEFLTYFQNEAQLDKSGLPSDRFFAERPEGSVSTLKIQRTQQEDSAVYLCASSRDRASYEQYFGPGTRLTVT.

Regarding this clone: A junction boundary mismatches the germline segment, possibly from a read error. This chain connects TRBV5-6 to TRBJ2-1, with 7 bases aligning to TRBD2. The germline gives CDR1 SGHDT, CDR2 YYEEEE. The CDR3 is 17 residues long. The CDR3 protein is CASSLVGLAGSDNEQFF. CDR3 sequence (DNA): TGTGCCAGCAGCTTGGTGGGGTTAGCGGGCTCCGACAATGAGCAGTTCTTC.

This chain links TRBV9 with TRBJ1-3; 9 bases are a match to TRBD1. This CDR3 comprises 18 residues. V was pared by 4 bases and J by 4 bases, with 15 bases of the junction left unmatched. The V gene's germline CDR1 is SGDLS and CDR2 YYNGEE. DNA of the CDR3: TGTGCCAGCAGCCCCCATGGGGGGACAGGGACGGGAGGAAACACCATATATTTT. Protein sequence: CASSPHGGTGTGGNTIYF.

The chain links TRBV30 to TRBJ1-1; D not certain. The CDR3 spans 14 residues. Per the germline V gene, CDR1 is GTSNPN and CDR2 is SVGIG (reference sequence). V was trimmed by 0 bases and J by 1 base, leaving 9 bases between them. This chain's CDR3 is CAWSVSWRNTEAFF. The CDR3, as DNA: TGTGCCTGGAGTGTATCGTGGAGGAACACTGAAGCTTTCTTT.

The genes are TRBV5-5 and TRBJ1-1; the match to TRBD1 covers 7 bases. The germline gives CDR1 SGHKS, CDR2 YYEKEE (reference sequence). The CDR3 extends over 15 amino acids. With 4 bases clipped from V and 2 bases from J, the junction kept 8 bases outside the gene matches. In DNA form, the CDR3 reads TGTGCCAGCAGCAAGGGGGCGACACTCAACACTGAAGCTTTCTTT. This translates into CASSKGATLNTEAFF.

This clone has a single count. The chain links TRBV7-9 to TRBJ2-7, with D possibly being TRBD1 (5 bases). Germline CDR1 and CDR2: SEHNR and FQNEAQ (reference sequence). The CDR3 sequence is 15 residues long. Trimming shortened V by 4 bases and J by 0 bases, and 13 bases separated the two germline ends. The CDR3 protein is CASSSTGNRSYEQYF. CDR3 nucleotides: TGTGCCAGCAGCTCAACAGGTAACCGCTCCTACGAGCAGTACTTC. Supplemented by reference TRBV7-9 and TRBJ2-7, the full variable domain reads DTGVSQNPRHKITKRGQNVTFRCDPISEHNRLYWYRQTLGQGPEFLTYFQNEAQLEKSRLLSDRFSAERPKGSFSTLEIQRTEQGDSAMYLCASSSTGNRSYEQYFGPGTRLTVT.

The chain carries TRBV6-1 and TRBJ2-3; 8 positions agree with TRBD2. The CDR3 spans 13 residues. Germline V gene data show CDR1 as MNHNS and CDR2 as SASEGT. V lost 7 bases to trimming and J lost 2 bases; unmatched junction nucleotides: 2. CDR3 coding DNA: TGTGCCAGCATAGCGGGGCCCACAGATACGCAGTATTTT. Translation: CASIAGPTDTQYF.

The V and J genes are TRBV19 and TRBJ1-5; possible D gene TRBD1, 5 bases. The CDR3 has 13 residues. Germline CDR1 is LNHDA and CDR2 is SQIVND (reference sequence). Deletions cut 10 bases from V and 1 base from J, with 11 bases between. Here the CDR3 DNA reads TGTGCCACCTCGACAGTAAGCAATCAGCCCCAGCATTTT. It codes for CATSTVSNQPQHF. Together with reference TRBV19 and TRBJ1-5, the CDR3 gives the full variable domain: DGGITQSPKYLFRKEGQNVTLSCEQNLNHDAMYWYRQDPGQGLRLIYYSQIVNDFQKGDIAEGYSVSREKKESFPLTVTSAQKNPTAFYLCATSTVSNQPQHFGDGTRLSIL.

In nucleotides, the CDR3 is TGCAGCGGTGGGACTAGCGGGAGGTCGGCCGAGCAGTACTTC. This gives the protein CSGGTSGRSAEQYF. This chain uses TRBV29-1 with TRBJ2-7; TRBD2 aligns across 15 bases. Germline values: CDR1 SQVTM, CDR2 ANQGSEA. V dropped 7 bases and J dropped 6; count of bases not matched to a gene: 7. The length of the CDR3 is 14 residues.

This sequence joins TRBV5-1 and TRBJ2-5; the D is unclear. The CDR3 spans 13 residues. Trimming stripped 2 bases from V and 0 bases from J, with 5 bases between. Germline-derived CDR1 and CDR2 are SGHRS and YFSETQ. The CDR3 here is CASSFSNQETQYF. CDR3 coding DNA: TGCGCCAGCAGCTTTTCCAACCAAGAGACCCAGTACTTC.

The genes are TRBV30 and TRBJ1-2, with D possibly matching TRBD1 (6 bases). The CDR3 totals 13 residues. The germline V gene encodes CDR1 GTSNPN and CDR2 SVGIG (reference sequence). V lost 2 bases, J lost 7 bases, and 14 bases lay in between. The DNA of the CDR3 is TGTGCCTGGAGTATAGGGGGTGAGGGTGGCTACACCTTC. Amino acid sequence: CAWSIGGEGGYTF.

V and J are TRBV5-6 and TRBJ2-3; D unclear. The CDR3 covers 13 residues. V lost 3 bases and J lost 6, with 11 bases in between. Germline assignment: CDR1 SGHDT and CDR2 YYEEEE. The CDR3 loop is CASSSWPPDTQYF. DNA of the CDR3: TGTGCCAGCAGCTCGTGGCCGCCGGATACGCAGTATTTT.

The chain has TRBV6-4 and TRBJ1-2; D is possibly TRBD1 (6 bases). In germline, CDR1 is MRHNA, CDR2 SNTAGT. V lost 0 bases, J lost 2 bases, and 13 bases lay in between. The CDR3 extends over 16 amino acids. The DNA for the CDR3 is TGTGCCAGCAGTGACTCTGGTGGCAGGGGAAACTATGGCTACACCTTC. Protein: CASSDSGGRGNYGYTF.